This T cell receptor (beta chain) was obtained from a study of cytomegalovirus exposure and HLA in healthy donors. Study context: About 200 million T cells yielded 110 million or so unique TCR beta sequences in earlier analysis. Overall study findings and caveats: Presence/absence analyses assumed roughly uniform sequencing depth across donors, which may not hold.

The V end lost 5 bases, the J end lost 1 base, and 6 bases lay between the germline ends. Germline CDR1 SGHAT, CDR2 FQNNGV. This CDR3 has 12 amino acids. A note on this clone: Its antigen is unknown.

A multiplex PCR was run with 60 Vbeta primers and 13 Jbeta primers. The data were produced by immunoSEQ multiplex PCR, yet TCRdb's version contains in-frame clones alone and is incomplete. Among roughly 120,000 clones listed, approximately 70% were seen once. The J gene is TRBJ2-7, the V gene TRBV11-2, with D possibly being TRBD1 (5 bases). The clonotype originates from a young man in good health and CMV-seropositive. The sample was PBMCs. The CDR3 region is CASSQGSYEQYV. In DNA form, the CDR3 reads TGTGCCAGCAGCCAGGGATCCTACGAGCAGTACGTC.